The 20 T cell receptor beta chains in this list originate from one sample, sequenced in a study of identifying expanded T cells in peripheral blood. Clones were read by immunoSEQ multiplex PCR, and TCRdb kept only the in-frame ones, dropping some. The sample carries 70,000 or so clones, under 90% recorded once. The material sequenced was blood. The source of these receptors is a person between 18 and 75 years old in good health.

The sample holds one count of this clone. In DNA form, the CDR3 reads TGTGCCAGCAACAAACTGGGGGCAACAGATACGCAGTATTTT. Translated, it gives CASNKLGATDTQYF. This sequence joins TRBV27 and TRBJ2-3, with a tentative D call TRBD1 (6 bases). CDR1 is MNHEY, CDR2 SMNVEV, per germline (reference sequence). Deletions cut 7 bases from V and 3 bases from J, with 14 bases between. CDR3 length: 14 amino acids.

The chain couples TRBV5-8 to TRBJ2-2; TRBD2 matches at 9 bases. Germline lookup yields CDR1 SGHTS and CDR2 YDEGEE. With 0 bases clipped from V and 6 bases from J, the junction kept 9 bases outside the gene matches. The CDR3 is made up of 17 amino acids. CDR3 region: CASSLAWPSGNSGELFF. For the CDR3, the DNA is TGTGCCAGCAGCTTGGCCTGGCCTAGCGGGAATTCCGGGGAGCTGTTTTTT.

The chain uses TRBV19 and TRBJ1-2, with a weak D call TRBD1 (5 bases). The CDR3 spans 14 residues. V was pared by 3 bases and J by 6 bases, with 14 bases between. CDR1 is LNHDA and CDR2 is SQIVND in the germline V gene (reference sequence). The CDR3 nucleotides read TGTGCCAGTAGTATCCCCAGGGCGAGTCATGGCTACACCTTC. Its protein product is CASSIPRASHGYTF.

This clone was seen just once. The V gene is TRBV15, the J gene TRBJ2-7, with 9 bases aligning to TRBD1. From germline, CDR1 is LNHNV and CDR2 YYDKDF (reference sequence). With V trimmed by 1 base and J by 5 bases, 6 bases remained unmatched. This CDR3 has 15 amino acids. The CDR3 is CATSRGGDRDDEQYF. Here the CDR3 DNA reads TGTGCCACCAGCAGAGGTGGGGACAGGGACGACGAGCAGTACTTC. Filled out from reference TRBV15 and TRBJ2-7, the complete variable domain reads DAMVIQNPRYQVTQFGKPVTLSCSQTLNHNVMYWYQQKSSQAPKLLFHYYDKDFNNEADTPDNFQSRRPNTSFCFLDIRSPGLGDTAMYLCATSRGGDRDDEQYFGPGTRLTVT.

This clone was picked up one time. The rearrangement joins TRBV19 to TRBJ2-1, with 13 bases aligning to TRBD2. The CDR3 consists of 14 residues. V was clipped by 10 bases and J by 7 bases; unmatched bases: 7. Germline values: CDR1 LNHDA, CDR2 SQIVND (reference sequence). The CDR3 reads CATTSGRAGNEQFF. The DNA of the CDR3 is TGTGCCACAACTAGCGGGAGGGCCGGGAATGAGCAGTTCTTC.

This clone has only a few counts. The chain links TRBV5-1 to TRBJ1-2; D may be TRBD1 (6 bases). The germline CDR1 and CDR2 sequences are SGHRS and YFSETQ. The V end was cut by 2 bases, the J end by 3 bases, with 8 bases between. The CDR3 spans 13 residues. CDR3 residues: CASSLRTDYGYTF. The DNA of the CDR3 is TGCGCCAGCAGCTTAAGGACAGACTATGGCTACACCTTC. Full variable domain (remainder filled in from reference TRBV5-1 and TRBJ1-2): KAGVTQTPRYLIKTRGQQVTLSCSPISGHRSVSWYQQTPGQGLQFLFEYFSETQRNKGNFPGRFSGRQFSNSRSEMNVSTLELGDSALYLCASSLRTDYGYTFGSGTRLTVV.

The chain joins TRBV28 to TRBJ1-1; D not certain. The CDR3 covers 14 residues. The V and J ends lost 3 bases and 2 bases respectively, with 10 bases between them. The V gene's germline CDR1 is MDHEN and CDR2 SYDVKM. The CDR3 sequence is CASSLSWGNTEAFF. The CDR3 DNA is TGTGCCAGCAGTTTGTCCTGGGGTAACACTGAAGCTTTCTTT. The full variable domain, its missing parts supplied by reference TRBV28 and TRBJ1-1, is DVKVTQSSRYLVKRTGEKVFLECVQDMDHENMFWYRQDPGLGLRLIYFSYDVKMKEKGDIPEGYSVSREKKERFSLILESASTNQTSMYLCASSLSWGNTEAFFGQGTRLTVV.

Only one count was recorded for this clone. This chain uses TRBV19 with TRBJ1-2; D might be TRBD1 (6 bases). The germline V and J ends were trimmed by 3 bases and 4 bases, with 15 bases remaining between them. CDR3 size: 15 residues. Germline V gene sequence: CDR1 LNHDA, CDR2 SQIVND (reference sequence). CDR3 amino acids: CASSISGGSGYGYTF. CDR3 DNA sequence: TGTGCCAGTAGTATTTCCGGGGGCTCGGGCTATGGCTACACCTTC. The full variable domain, rest sourced from reference TRBV19 and TRBJ1-2, is DGGITQSPKYLFRKEGQNVTLSCEQNLNHDAMYWYRQDPGQGLRLIYYSQIVNDFQKGDIAEGYSVSREKKESFPLTVTSAQKNPTAFYLCASSISGGSGYGYTFGSGTRLTVV.

This chain links TRBV29-1 with TRBJ1-1, with a possible D match to TRBD1 (6 bases). The V and J ends lost 4 bases and 7 bases respectively, with 13 bases between them. The CDR3 has 12 amino acids. The germline gives CDR1 SQVTM, CDR2 ANQGSEA. The CDR3 DNA reads as TGCAGCGTTGGTAAACAGGGAGGTGAAGCTTTCTTT. The encoded protein is CSVGKQGGEAFF.

CDR3 loop: CASSQVGLNNEQFF. Here the CDR3 DNA reads TGCGCCAGCAGCCAAGTGGGACTAAACAATGAGCAGTTCTTC. The rearrangement links TRBV4-1 to TRBJ2-1; the match to TRBD2 covers 7 bases. The length of the CDR3 is 14 residues. Germline V gene sequence: CDR1 MGHRA, CDR2 YSYEKL. J was trimmed by 5 bases and V by 1 base; bases with no gene match: 2.

This clone was recorded once. The chain recombines TRBV4-3 with TRBJ2-3; TRBD1 matches at 7 bases. Germline values: CDR1 LGHNA, CDR2 YSLEER. The CDR3 totals 19 residues. V was pared by 1 base and J by 5 bases, with 18 bases of the junction left unmatched. CDR3 in amino acids: CASSQVRTGPAYSRDTQYF. CDR3 bases: TGCGCCAGCAGCCAAGTTAGGACAGGCCCAGCTTATTCAAGAGATACGCAGTATTTT.

The gene calls are TRBV28 and TRBJ2-4; 10 bases fit TRBD1. The CDR3 sequence is 15 residues long. Germline values: CDR1 MDHEN, CDR2 SYDVKM. The junction had 4 bases not matched to a gene; V was cut back by 2 bases and J by 6 bases. The CDR3 DNA is TGTGCCAGCAGTTTACCGGGACAGGGGCTAAACATTCAGTACTTC. It yields the protein CASSLPGQGLNIQYF.

V usage is TRBV28 and J usage is TRBJ2-7; the match to TRBD1 covers 9 bases. V dropped 5 bases and J dropped 3; count of bases not matched to a gene: 5. The CDR3 extends over 14 amino acids. Per the germline V gene, CDR1 is MDHEN and CDR2 is SYDVKM. CDR3 DNA sequence: TGTGCCAGCAGTAGACAGGGGGTAGGCTACGAGCAGTACTTC. It is translated as CASSRQGVGYEQYF.

The CDR3 DNA reads as TGTGCCAGCAGCTTAGGTGTCGGGACTAGCGGAAACAATGAGCAGTTCTTC. It encodes CASSLGVGTSGNNEQFF. The gene calls are TRBV7-2 and TRBJ2-1; 11 bases are a match to TRBD2. Germline assignment: CDR1 SGHTA and CDR2 FQGNSA. The trim removed 1 base at V and 5 bases at J, leaving 7 bases unmatched. There are 17 residues in the CDR3.

This clone was picked up one time. This chain links TRBV11-2 with TRBJ2-5; no clear D gene. The CDR3 is 11 amino acids. Per germline, CDR1 SGHAT and CDR2 FQNNGV. Trimming left V 2 bases short and J 6 bases short, with 4 bases between. In nucleotides, the CDR3 is TGTGCCAGCAGCTTAATTAAGACCCAGTACTTC. Protein: CASSLIKTQYF.

The chain links TRBV28 to TRBJ2-4; 9 bases are a match to TRBD1. The CDR3 is made up of 17 amino acids. The germline V gene has CDR1 MDHEN and CDR2 SYDVKM. The V and J ends lost 4 bases and 0 bases, in that order; junction bases with no gene match: 7. The CDR3, as DNA: TGTGCCAGCAGTTCCTCCGGGACAGGGATAGCCAAAAACATTCAGTACTTC. Translation gives CASSSSGTGIAKNIQYF.

This chain uses TRBV7-8 with TRBJ2-4; TRBD2 aligns across 13 bases. The CDR3 sequence is 17 residues long. The germline V gene has CDR1 SGHVS and CDR2 FQNEAQ. Germline trimming cut 5 bases from V and 0 bases from J; bases unmatched to any gene: 4. The CDR3, as DNA: TGTGCCAGCAGCCCCGGACTAGCGGGAGTAGCCAAAAACATTCAGTACTTC. Its translation is CASSPGLAGVAKNIQYF. Full variable domain (remainder filled in from reference TRBV7-8 and TRBJ2-4): GAGVSQSPRYKVAKRGQDVALRCDPISGHVSLFWYQQALGQGPEFLTYFQNEAQLDKSGLPSDRFFAERPEGSVSTLKIQRTQQEDSAVYLCASSPGLAGVAKNIQYFGAGTRLSVL.

This chain connects TRBV9 to TRBJ2-1, with D perhaps TRBD2 (6 bases). The germline V gene encodes CDR1 SGDLS and CDR2 YYNGEE. Trimming removed 0 bases from V and 8 bases from J, with 15 bases in between. This CDR3 region has 15 residues. CDR3 residues: CASSVERGFGHEQFF. Written as DNA, the CDR3 is TGTGCCAGCAGCGTAGAACGGGGGTTCGGGCATGAGCAGTTCTTC.

The chain combines TRBV2 with TRBJ1-3, with TRBD1 as a possible D gene (6 bases). From germline, CDR1 is SNHLY and CDR2 FYNNEI. This CDR3 comprises 13 residues. The ends were cut back, 8 bases at V and 2 bases at J, with 10 bases in the middle. CDR3 coding DNA: TGTGCCAGCGGACGGGACACTGGAAACACCATATATTTT. Amino acids: CASGRDTGNTIYF.

This sequence joins TRBV6-4 and TRBJ2-2; a weak D match, TRBD1 (6 bases). The germline V gene encodes CDR1 MRHNA and CDR2 SNTAGT. CDR3 length: 15 residues. The ends were cut back, 4 bases at V and 4 bases at J, with 13 bases in the middle. CDR3 sequence reads: CASSAFQGLTGELFF. CDR3 in DNA: TGTGCCAGCAGTGCCTTTCAGGGGCTCACCGGGGAGCTGTTTTTT.